Listed here are 24 T cell receptor beta chains from one sample, sequenced in a study of control samples from healthy donors and cancer patients. The repertoire was sequenced with immunoSEQ multiplex PCR; TCRdb's copy has only in-frame clones and lacks some. This table holds roughly 200,000 clones, just under 95% found once. The material sequenced was blood. The receptors here all came from a man aged 50-60 years in good health.

The chain joins TRBV5-1 to TRBJ1-1; D remains unclear. Trimming took 0 bases from V and 2 from J, leaving 8 bases between them. CDR3 length: 14 amino acids. Germline V gene data show CDR1 as SGHRS and CDR2 as YFSETQ. CDR3 amino acids: CASSLDGINTEAFF. CDR3 nucleotides: TGCGCCAGCAGCTTGGATGGGATTAACACTGAAGCTTTCTTT.

This chain joins TRBV5-1 and TRBJ1-2; D is uncertain. The CDR3 is 14 residues long. Germline V gives CDR1 SGHRS, CDR2 YFSETQ. Trimming pared 4 bases from V and 7 bases from J, leaving 17 bases between. The CDR3 region has the DNA TGCGCCAGCAGCCCGGGAGTATATAATAGTGGCTACACCTTC. Translated, it gives CASSPGVYNSGYTF.

J is TRBJ1-6 and V is TRBV2; 10 nucleotides align to TRBD1. The J segment lost 10 bases and the V segment lost 6 bases, leaving 0 bases of the junction unmatched. The CDR3 spans 12 residues. Germline-derived CDR1 and CDR2 are SNHLY and FYNNEI. CDR3: CASRTGGSPLHF. CDR3 DNA: TGTGCCAGCAGGACAGGGGGCTCACCCCTCCACTTT. Using reference TRBV2 and TRBJ1-6 for the parts outside the CDR3, the full variable domain is EPEVTQTPSHQVTQMGQEVILRCVPISNHLYFYWYRQILGQKVEFLVSFYNNEISEKSEIFDDQFSVERPDGSNFTLKIRSTKLEDSAMYFCASRTGGSPLHFGNGTRLTVT.

The chain is built from TRBV7-8 and TRBJ2-4, with 9 bases fitting TRBD1. Germline V gene lookup returns CDR1 SGHVS and CDR2 FQNEAQ. V lost 1 base, J lost 0 bases, and 4 bases stayed unmatched. The CDR3 loop spans 17 amino acids. The CDR3 sequence is CASSLVGQGLAKNIQYF. The CDR3 nucleotides are TGTGCCAGCAGCTTAGTCGGACAGGGGCTAGCCAAAAACATTCAGTACTTC.

The chain employs TRBV5-1 and TRBJ2-7; maybe TRBD2 (6 bases). The ends were cut back, 0 bases at V and 3 bases at J, with 13 bases in the middle. The CDR3 has 15 residues. CDR1 and CDR2 (germline): SGHRS, YFSETQ. CDR3: CASSLGRDLFYEQYF. The CDR3 DNA is TGCGCCAGCAGCTTGGGGAGGGATCTTTTCTACGAGCAGTACTTC.

This chain connects TRBV3-1 (or the pseudogene TRBV3-2) to TRBJ2-2; D is unresolved. Germline-derived CDR1 and CDR2 are LGHDT and YNNKEL (reference sequence). V lost 6 bases and J 2 bases, leaving 16 bases between the germline ends. The CDR3 covers 16 residues. CDR3 sequence (DNA): TGTGCCAGCAGTCATTTTAAAGGGCGTAACACCGGGGAGCTGTTTTTT. Its protein is CASSHFKGRNTGELFF.

The V gene is TRBV5-1, the J gene TRBJ1-2, with D unclear. This CDR3 is 14 amino acids long. Germline CDR1 is SGHRS and CDR2 is YFSETQ. V gave up 0 bases and J gave up 6 bases, with 12 bases separating them. CDR3 sequence reads: CASSLATVIDGYTF. The CDR3 nucleotides read TGCGCCAGCAGCTTGGCTACGGTAATCGATGGCTACACCTTC.

This clone has just one count. This chain joins TRBV19 and TRBJ2-5; TRBD1 matches at 10 bases. Looked up from germline, CDR1 is LNHDA and CDR2 is SQIVND (reference sequence). There are 15 residues in the CDR3. Germline trimming cut 2 bases from V and 3 bases from J; bases unmatched to any gene: 3. The CDR3 protein is CASSIRGQGEETQYF. The CDR3 region has the DNA TGTGCCAGTAGTATAAGAGGACAGGGGGAAGAGACCCAGTACTTC.

V gene TRBV5-1 combines with J gene TRBJ1-3; D is unclear. Germline CDR1 reads SGHRS; CDR2 reads YFSETQ. V lost 3 bases, J lost 3 bases, and 13 bases lay in between. The CDR3 covers 15 residues. DNA of the CDR3: TGCGCCAGCAGCTCAGCGGGTGGGAATGGAAACACCATATATTTT. Protein sequence: CASSSAGGNGNTIYF.

V and J are TRBV7-8 and TRBJ1-2; D unresolved. Germline CDR1 SGHVS, CDR2 FQNEAQ. The V end lost 5 bases, the J end lost 0 bases, and 13 bases lay between the germline ends. The CDR3 covers 15 residues. CDR3 sequence: CASSNPDGSNYGYTF. The DNA of the CDR3 is TGTGCCAGCAGCAATCCGGACGGATCTAACTATGGCTACACCTTC.

V usage is TRBV6-1 and J usage is TRBJ2-5; no definite D call. The length of the CDR3 is 14 residues. The germline V gene has CDR1 MNHNS and CDR2 SASEGT. Trimming left V 1 base short and J 5 bases short, with 11 bases between. CDR3 sequence: CASSEVKGAETQYF. CDR3 in DNA: TGTGCCAGCAGTGAAGTGAAAGGTGCGGAGACCCAGTACTTC.

With regard to this clone: Other DNA sequences from this sample encode an identical CDR3 as well. The rearrangement uses TRBV2 and TRBJ1-2; tentative D call: TRBD1 (6 bases). Germline V gene lookup returns CDR1 SNHLY and CDR2 FYNNEI. The CDR3 contains 14 residues. The V end lost 3 bases, the J end lost 8 bases, and 16 bases lay between the germline ends. DNA of the CDR3: TGTGCCAGCAGTGAGATTGTACAGGGTGGGGGCTACACCTTC. Translation gives CASSEIVQGGGYTF.

V and J are TRBV28 and TRBJ1-2, with a weak D call TRBD1 (5 bases). Germline lookup yields CDR1 MDHEN and CDR2 SYDVKM. There are 12 residues in the CDR3. Deletions cut 10 bases from V and 4 bases from J, with 13 bases between. The DNA of the CDR3 is TGTGCCACCAAACGGACAAGCTATGGCTACACCTTC. Its translation is CATKRTSYGYTF.

J is TRBJ1-2 and V is TRBV25-1, with unresolved D. Germline V gene data show CDR1 as MGHDK and CDR2 as SYGVNS. V gave up 8 bases and J gave up 2 bases, with 18 bases separating them. This CDR3 is built from 15 residues. Here the CDR3 reads CASSSPKAGNYGYTF. The CDR3 DNA reads as TGTGCCAGCTCGTCTCCAAAGGCGGGCAACTATGGCTACACCTTC.

The chain employs TRBV6-5 and TRBJ1-3, with TRBD1 matching over 7 bases. The V segment lost 4 bases and the J segment 7 bases; nucleotides outside the gene matches: 4. Per the germline V gene, CDR1 is MNHEY and CDR2 is SVGAGI. There are 13 residues in the CDR3. CDR3 DNA: TGTGCCAGCAGTTTAAAGGGGGCGAACACCATATATTTT. This codes for CASSLKGANTIYF.

In DNA form, the CDR3 reads TGTGCCAGCAGCCCGACAGGGGCCGTGAACACTGAAGCTTTCTTT. This encodes CASSPTGAVNTEAFF. The rearrangement joins TRBV2 to TRBJ1-1, with 8 bases aligning to TRBD1. Germline lookup yields CDR1 SNHLY and CDR2 FYNNEI. V shed 6 bases, J shed 0 bases, and the junction held 6 bases outside the gene matches. CDR3 size: 15 residues.

The chain has TRBV10-1 and TRBJ1-2; a possible D gene is TRBD1 (5 bases). V was shortened by 3 bases and J by 2 bases, with 10 bases between the two germline ends. This CDR3 is built from 14 residues. Germline CDR1 is WNHNN and CDR2 is SYGVQD (reference sequence). The CDR3, as DNA: TGCGCCAGCAGTGAAGGTCGGGGCAACTATGGCTACACCTTC. Translation gives CASSEGRGNYGYTF.

The chain combines TRBV6-5 with TRBJ1-5; TRBD1 agrees at 7 bases. Trimming removed 6 bases from V and 6 bases from J; junction bases left unmatched: 5. This CDR3 comprises 13 residues. In germline, CDR1 is MNHEY, CDR2 SVGAGI. Written as DNA, the CDR3 is TGTGCCAGCAGGGGGACAGCCGGTCAGCCCCAGCATTTT. Translating gives CASRGTAGQPQHF.

The gene calls are TRBV10-1 and TRBJ2-5; 14 bases align to TRBD2. J was trimmed by 2 bases and V by 3 bases; bases with no gene match: 2. This CDR3 region has 16 residues. Germline lookup yields CDR1 WNHNN and CDR2 SYGVQD (reference sequence). This chain's CDR3 is CASSEGTSGGQETQYF. CDR3 DNA: TGCGCCAGCAGTGAAGGGACTAGCGGGGGTCAAGAGACCCAGTACTTC.

V is TRBV28 and J is TRBJ1-2; D call uncertain. CDR1 and CDR2 (germline): MDHEN, SYDVKM. V shed 5 bases and J shed 10 bases, with 14 bases lying between them. There are 12 residues in the CDR3. The CDR3 sequence is CASSHTTRDYTF. In DNA, the CDR3 is TGTGCCAGCAGTCACACGACAAGGGACTACACCTTC.

The chain links TRBV7-9 to TRBJ1-6; tentative D call: TRBD1 (5 bases). The germline V and J ends were trimmed by 8 bases and 7 bases, with 15 bases remaining between them. CDR1 and CDR2 (germline): SEHNR, FQNEAQ (reference sequence). This CDR3 is built from 14 residues. The CDR3 nucleotides read TGTGCCAGCGGAACCCAGGGCGGGAATTCACCCCTCCACTTT. Protein sequence: CASGTQGGNSPLHF.

The CDR3, as DNA: TGTGCCAGCAGCTTGGAAGGGTCCAGACGAGAGACCCAGTACTTC. It is translated as CASSLEGSRRETQYF. This rearrangement joins TRBV5-4 to TRBJ2-5; no clear D gene. Germline-derived CDR1 and CDR2 are SGHNT and YYREEE (reference sequence). The V gene lost 0 bases and the J gene lost 4 bases, with 13 bases spanning the gap. The CDR3 spans 15 residues.

The chain uses TRBV15 and TRBJ2-3, with D possibly matching TRBD2 (6 bases). CDR3 length: 15 residues. Germline V CDR1 and CDR2: LNHNV, YYDKDF (reference sequence). V lost 0 bases, J lost 7 bases, and 14 bases lay in between. The CDR3 sequence: CATSRDPSVHNTQYF. CDR3 sequence (DNA): TGTGCCACCAGCAGAGATCCTAGCGTTCATAATACGCAGTATTTT.

About this clone itself: The same CDR3 can be traced to other DNA sequences in this sample. Written as DNA, the CDR3 is TGCGCCAGCAGCTCCGGACTAGCCACAGAGACCCAGTACTTC. This gives the protein CASSSGLATETQYF. The rearrangement joins TRBV5-1 to TRBJ2-5; 8 bases agree with TRBD2. This CDR3 spans 14 amino acids. V lost 3 bases, J lost 4 bases, and 5 bases stayed unmatched. From germline, CDR1 is SGHRS and CDR2 YFSETQ.